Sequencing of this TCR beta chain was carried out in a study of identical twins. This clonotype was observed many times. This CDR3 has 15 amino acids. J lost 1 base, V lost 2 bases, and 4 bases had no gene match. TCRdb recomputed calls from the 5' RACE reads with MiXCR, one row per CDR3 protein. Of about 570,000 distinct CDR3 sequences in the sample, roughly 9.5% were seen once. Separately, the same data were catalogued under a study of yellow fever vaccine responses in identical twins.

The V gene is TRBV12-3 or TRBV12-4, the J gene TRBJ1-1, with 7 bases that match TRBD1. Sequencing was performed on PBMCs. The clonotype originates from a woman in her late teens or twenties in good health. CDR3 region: CASSLSRQGNTEAFF. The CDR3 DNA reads TGTGCCAGCAGTTTATCTCGACAGGGGAACACTGAAGCTTTCTTT.